This passage covers 8 T cell receptor beta chains from one sample sequenced in a study of T cells expressing NK-cell markers (dated by TCRdb to about 2020). Library preparation employed 5' RACE. The listed sequencing device is Illumina HiSeq 2000. TCRdb reprocessed the reads, reporting each CDR3 protein sequence once and no DNA. This sample's table has entries for 350,000 to 400,000 distinct CDR3 sequences. 9.5% to 12% of the sample lies in the top ten. Input material: blood T cells: a sorted CD56 or NKG2C T cell subset, CD4+ or CD8+ T cells, or bulk PBMC T cells (not recorded which). The receptors derive from a woman between 45 and 65 years old in good health. Donor details come from another sample of the same person, matched by shared clones.

The CDR3 region is CSVHRQADGVGAFF. The chain uses TRBV29-1 and TRBJ1-1; the D call of TRBD1 rests on TCRdb alone, since no DNA is present to check it. The CDR3 is 14 residues long. In germline, CDR1 is SQVTM, CDR2 ANQGSEA.

The CDR3 reads CASSISAQETQYF. This chain uses TRBV19 with TRBJ2-5. The CDR3 is 13 amino acids. From germline, CDR1 is LNHDA and CDR2 SQIVND (reference sequence). Using reference TRBV19 and TRBJ2-5 for the parts outside the CDR3, the full variable domain is DGGITQSPKYLFRKEGQNVTLSCEQNLNHDAMYWYRQDPGQGLRLIYYSQIVNDFQKGDIAEGYSVSREKKESFPLTVTSAQKNPTAFYLCASSISAQETQYFGPGTRLLVL.

The chain carries TRBV11-3 and TRBJ2-2. Germline V gives CDR1 SGHNT, CDR2 YENEEA. The CDR3 sequence is 11 residues long. The CDR3 region is CASSPMVELFF.

The gene calls are TRBV14 and TRBJ2-1. Germline-derived CDR1 and CDR2 are SGHDN and FVKESK. The CDR3 totals 11 residues. The CDR3 reads CASSVGSEQFF.

The chain carries TRBV10-3 and TRBJ2-1; absent DNA, TCRdb's TRBD2 call cannot be checked. Germline values: CDR1 ENHRY, CDR2 SYGVKD. The CDR3 covers 18 residues. CDR3 sequence: CAISESIMAGGRYNEQFF.

The chain combines TRBV5-5 with TRBJ2-2. Germline V gene lookup returns CDR1 SGHKS and CDR2 YYEKEE (reference sequence). The CDR3 runs to 14 residues. This chain's CDR3 is CASSFSPQSGELFF.

This CDR3 reads CASKFGLAYNEQFF. The V call is TRBV5-1, the J call TRBJ2-1; there is no DNA to check the TCRdb D call of TRBD2. The CDR3 is 14 amino acids. The germline gives CDR1 SGHRS, CDR2 YFSETQ.

CDR3 region: CASSSRFTRNTGELFF. The rearrangement uses TRBV28 and TRBJ2-2. This CDR3 is built from 16 residues. The germline CDR1 and CDR2 sequences are MDHEN and SYDVKM.